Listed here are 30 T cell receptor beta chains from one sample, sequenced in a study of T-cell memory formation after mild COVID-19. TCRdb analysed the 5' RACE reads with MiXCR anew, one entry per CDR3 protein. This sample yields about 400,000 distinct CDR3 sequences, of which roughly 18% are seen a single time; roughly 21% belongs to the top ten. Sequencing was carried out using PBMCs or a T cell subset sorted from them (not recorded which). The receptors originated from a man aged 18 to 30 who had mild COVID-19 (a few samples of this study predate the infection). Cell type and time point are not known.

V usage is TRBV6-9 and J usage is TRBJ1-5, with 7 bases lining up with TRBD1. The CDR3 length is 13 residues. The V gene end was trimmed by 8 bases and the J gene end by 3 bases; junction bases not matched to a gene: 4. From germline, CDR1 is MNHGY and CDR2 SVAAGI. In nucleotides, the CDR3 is TGTGCCAGCGAGACAGGGACCAATCAGCCCCAGCATTTT. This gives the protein CASETGTNQPQHF.

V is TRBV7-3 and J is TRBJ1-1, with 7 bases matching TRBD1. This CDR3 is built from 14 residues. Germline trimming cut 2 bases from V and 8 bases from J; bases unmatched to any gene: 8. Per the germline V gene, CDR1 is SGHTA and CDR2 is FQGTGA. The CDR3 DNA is TGTGCCAGCAGCTTAGCTTCCCAGGGGGGCGAAGCTTTCTTT. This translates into CASSLASQGGEAFF.

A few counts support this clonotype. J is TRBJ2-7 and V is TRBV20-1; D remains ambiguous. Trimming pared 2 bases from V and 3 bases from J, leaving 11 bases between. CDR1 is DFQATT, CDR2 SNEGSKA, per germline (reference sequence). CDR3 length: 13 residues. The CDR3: CSARSRKVYEQYF. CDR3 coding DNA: TGCAGTGCTAGATCGAGGAAAGTCTACGAGCAGTACTTC.

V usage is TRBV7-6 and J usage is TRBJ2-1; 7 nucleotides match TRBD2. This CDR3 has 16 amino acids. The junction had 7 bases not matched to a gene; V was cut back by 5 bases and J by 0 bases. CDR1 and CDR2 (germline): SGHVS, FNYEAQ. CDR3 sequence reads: CASSRPAGSSYNEQFF. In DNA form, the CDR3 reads TGTGCCAGCAGCAGACCAGCGGGGAGCTCCTACAATGAGCAGTTCTTC.

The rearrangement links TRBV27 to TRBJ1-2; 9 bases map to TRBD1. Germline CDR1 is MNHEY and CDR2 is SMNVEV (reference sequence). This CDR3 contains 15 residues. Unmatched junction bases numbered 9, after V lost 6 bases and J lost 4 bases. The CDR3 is CASSPGTGRPYGYTF. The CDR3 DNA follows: TGTGCCAGCAGCCCCGGGACAGGGCGACCCTATGGCTACACCTTC.

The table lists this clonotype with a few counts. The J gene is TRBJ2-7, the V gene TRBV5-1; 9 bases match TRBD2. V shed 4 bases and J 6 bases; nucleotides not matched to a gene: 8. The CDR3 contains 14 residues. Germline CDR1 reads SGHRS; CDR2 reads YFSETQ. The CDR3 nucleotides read TGCGCCAGCAGCACTACGAGCGGGGGGCTCGAGCAGTACGTC. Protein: CASSTTSGGLEQYV.

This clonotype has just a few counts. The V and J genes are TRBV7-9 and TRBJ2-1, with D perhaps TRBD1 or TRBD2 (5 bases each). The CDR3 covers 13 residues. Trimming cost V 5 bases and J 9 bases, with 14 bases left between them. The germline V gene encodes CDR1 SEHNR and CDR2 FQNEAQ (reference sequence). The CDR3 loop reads CASSPKVGTEQFF. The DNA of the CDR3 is TGTGCCAGCAGCCCAAAGGTGGGGACTGAGCAGTTCTTC.

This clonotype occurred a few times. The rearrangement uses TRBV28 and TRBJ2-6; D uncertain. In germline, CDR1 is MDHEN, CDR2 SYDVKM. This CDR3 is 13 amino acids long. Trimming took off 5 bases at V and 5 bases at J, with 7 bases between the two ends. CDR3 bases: TGTGCCAGCAGTCCCTTTAGGGCCAACGTCCTGACTTTC. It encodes CASSPFRANVLTF.

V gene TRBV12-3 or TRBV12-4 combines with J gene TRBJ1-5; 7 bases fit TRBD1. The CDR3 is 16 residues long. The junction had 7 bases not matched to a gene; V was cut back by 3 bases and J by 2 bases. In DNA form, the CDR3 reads TGTGCCAGCAGTTTGCCCCCCGGGACAGGCAATCAGCCCCAGCATTTT. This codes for CASSLPPGTGNQPQHF.

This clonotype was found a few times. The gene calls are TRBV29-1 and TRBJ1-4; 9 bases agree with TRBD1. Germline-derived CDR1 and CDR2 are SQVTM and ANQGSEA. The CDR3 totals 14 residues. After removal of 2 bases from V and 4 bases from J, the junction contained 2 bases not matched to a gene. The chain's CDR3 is CSVERTGDNEKLFF. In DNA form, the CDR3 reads TGCAGCGTTGAACGGACAGGGGATAATGAAAAACTGTTTTTT.

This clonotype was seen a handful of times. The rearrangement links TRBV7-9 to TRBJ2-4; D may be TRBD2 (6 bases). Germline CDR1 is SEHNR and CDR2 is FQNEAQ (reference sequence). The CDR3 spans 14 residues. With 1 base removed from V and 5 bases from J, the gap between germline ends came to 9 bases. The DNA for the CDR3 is TGTGCCAGCAGCTTAGTAGGGACTCAAAACATTCAGTACTTC. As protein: CASSLVGTQNIQYF. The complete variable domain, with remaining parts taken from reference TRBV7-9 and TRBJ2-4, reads DTGVSQNPRHKITKRGQNVTFRCDPISEHNRLYWYRQTLGQGPEFLTYFQNEAQLEKSRLLSDRFSAERPKGSFSTLEIQRTEQGDSAMYLCASSLVGTQNIQYFGAGTRLSVL.

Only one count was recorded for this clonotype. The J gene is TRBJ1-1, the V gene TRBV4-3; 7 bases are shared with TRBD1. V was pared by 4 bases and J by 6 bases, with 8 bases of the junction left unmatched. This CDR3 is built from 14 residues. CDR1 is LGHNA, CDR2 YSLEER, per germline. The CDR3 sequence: CASSLSRDRAEAFF. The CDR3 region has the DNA TGCGCCAGCAGCCTCAGCCGGGACAGAGCTGAAGCTTTCTTT.

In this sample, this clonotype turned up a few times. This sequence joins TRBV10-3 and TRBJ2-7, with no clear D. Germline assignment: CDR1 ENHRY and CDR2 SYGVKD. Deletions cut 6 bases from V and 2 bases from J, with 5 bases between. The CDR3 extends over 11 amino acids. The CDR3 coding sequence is TGTGCCATCAGCGGCACCTACGAGCAGTACTTC. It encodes CAISGTYEQYF.

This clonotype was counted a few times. The chain's CDR3 is CASSRGPGRNEKLFF. CDR3 in DNA: TGTGCCAGCAGCAGGGGACCCGGCCGTAATGAAAAACTGTTTTTT. The chain couples TRBV7-9 to TRBJ1-4; D is perhaps TRBD1 (5 bases). Trimming pared 5 bases from V and 4 bases from J, leaving 14 bases between. Germline V gene sequence: CDR1 SEHNR, CDR2 FQNEAQ (reference sequence). This CDR3 spans 15 amino acids.

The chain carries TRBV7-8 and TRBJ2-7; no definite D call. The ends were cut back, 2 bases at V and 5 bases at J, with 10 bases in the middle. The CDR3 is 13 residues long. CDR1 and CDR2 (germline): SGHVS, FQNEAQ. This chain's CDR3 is CASSLRPDHEQYV. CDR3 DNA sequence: TGTGCCAGCAGCTTAAGGCCAGATCACGAGCAGTACGTC.

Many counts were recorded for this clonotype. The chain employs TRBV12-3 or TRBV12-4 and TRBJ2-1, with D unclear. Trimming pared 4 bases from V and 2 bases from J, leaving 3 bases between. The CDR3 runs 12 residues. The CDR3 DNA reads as TGTGCCAGCAGTTCAGCCTACAATGAGCAGTTCTTC. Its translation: CASSSAYNEQFF.

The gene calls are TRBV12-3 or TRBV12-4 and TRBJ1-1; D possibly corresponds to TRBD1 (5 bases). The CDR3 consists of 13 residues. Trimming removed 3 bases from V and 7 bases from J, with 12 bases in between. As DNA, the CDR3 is TGTGCCAGCAGTTTCACCAGCGGGGGTGAAGCTTTCTTT. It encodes CASSFTSGGEAFF.

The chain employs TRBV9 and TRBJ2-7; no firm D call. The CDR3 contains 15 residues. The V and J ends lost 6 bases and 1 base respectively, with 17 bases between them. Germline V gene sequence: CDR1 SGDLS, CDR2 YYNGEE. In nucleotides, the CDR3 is TGTGCCAGCACCAAAGAGCCACAGTCTTCCTACGAGCAGTACGTC. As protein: CASTKEPQSSYEQYV.

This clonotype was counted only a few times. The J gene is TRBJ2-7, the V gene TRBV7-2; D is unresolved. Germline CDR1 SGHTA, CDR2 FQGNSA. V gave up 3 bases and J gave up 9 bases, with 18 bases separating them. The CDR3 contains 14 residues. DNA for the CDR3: TGTGCCAGCAGCTTCCCCTTGGTCGGGTTTGGGCAGTACTTC. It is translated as CASSFPLVGFGQYF.

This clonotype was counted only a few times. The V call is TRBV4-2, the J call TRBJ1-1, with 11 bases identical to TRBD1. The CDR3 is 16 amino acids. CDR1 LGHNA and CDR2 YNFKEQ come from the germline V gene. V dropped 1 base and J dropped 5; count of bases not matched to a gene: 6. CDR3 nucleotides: TGTGCCAGCAGCCAAGCCGGGACAGGGGGTTGGACTGAAGCTTTCTTT. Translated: CASSQAGTGGWTEAFF.

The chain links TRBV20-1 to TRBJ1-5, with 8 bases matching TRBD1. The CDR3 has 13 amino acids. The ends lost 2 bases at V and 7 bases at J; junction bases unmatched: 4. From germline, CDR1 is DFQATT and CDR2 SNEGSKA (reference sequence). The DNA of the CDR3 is TGCAGTGCTAGAATGGACAGGGACCAGCCCCAGCATTTT. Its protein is CSARMDRDQPQHF.

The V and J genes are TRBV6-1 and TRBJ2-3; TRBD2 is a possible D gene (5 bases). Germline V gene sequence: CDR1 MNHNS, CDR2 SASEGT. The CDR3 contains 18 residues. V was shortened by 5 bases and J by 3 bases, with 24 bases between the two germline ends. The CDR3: CASSPPPLGVLWTDTQYF. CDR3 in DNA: TGTGCCAGCAGTCCGCCGCCCCTGGGAGTACTGTGGACAGATACGCAGTATTTT.

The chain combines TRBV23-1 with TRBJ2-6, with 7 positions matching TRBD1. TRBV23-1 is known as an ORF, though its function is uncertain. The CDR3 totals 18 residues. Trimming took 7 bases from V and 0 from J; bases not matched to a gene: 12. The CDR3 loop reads CASNTTGTTSSGANVLTF. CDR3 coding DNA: TGCGCCAGCAATACGACAGGGACCACGAGCTCTGGGGCCAACGTCCTGACTTTC.

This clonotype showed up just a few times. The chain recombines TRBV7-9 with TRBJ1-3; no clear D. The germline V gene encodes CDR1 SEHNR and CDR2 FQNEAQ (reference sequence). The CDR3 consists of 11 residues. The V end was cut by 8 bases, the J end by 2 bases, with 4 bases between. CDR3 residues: CASEPGNTIYF. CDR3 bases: TGTGCCAGCGAACCTGGAAACACCATATATTTT. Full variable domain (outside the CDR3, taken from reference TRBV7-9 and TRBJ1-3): DTGVSQNPRHKITKRGQNVTFRCDPISEHNRLYWYRQTLGQGPEFLTYFQNEAQLEKSRLLSDRFSAERPKGSFSTLEIQRTEQGDSAMYLCASEPGNTIYFGEGSWLTVV.

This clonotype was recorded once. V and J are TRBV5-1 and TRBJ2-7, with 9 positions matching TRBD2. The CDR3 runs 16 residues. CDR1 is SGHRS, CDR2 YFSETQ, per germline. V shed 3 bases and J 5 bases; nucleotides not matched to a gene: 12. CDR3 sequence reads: CASSSTGGGAWHEQYF. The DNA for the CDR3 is TGCGCCAGCAGCTCAACTGGCGGGGGGGCTTGGCACGAGCAGTACTTC.

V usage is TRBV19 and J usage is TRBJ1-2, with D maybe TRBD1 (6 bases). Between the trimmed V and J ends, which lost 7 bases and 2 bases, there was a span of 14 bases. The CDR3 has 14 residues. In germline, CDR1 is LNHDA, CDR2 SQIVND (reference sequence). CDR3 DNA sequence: TGTGCCAGTAAAAGGCAGGGGATCAACTATGGCTACACCTTC. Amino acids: CASKRQGINYGYTF.

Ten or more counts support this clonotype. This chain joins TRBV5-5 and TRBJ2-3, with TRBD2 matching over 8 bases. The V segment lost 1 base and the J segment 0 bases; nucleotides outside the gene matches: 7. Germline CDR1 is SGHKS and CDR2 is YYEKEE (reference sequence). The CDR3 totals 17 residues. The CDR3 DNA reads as TGTGCCAGCAGCTTGCAAGCGGGGGCTGTGAGCACAGATACGCAGTATTTT. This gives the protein CASSLQAGAVSTDTQYF.

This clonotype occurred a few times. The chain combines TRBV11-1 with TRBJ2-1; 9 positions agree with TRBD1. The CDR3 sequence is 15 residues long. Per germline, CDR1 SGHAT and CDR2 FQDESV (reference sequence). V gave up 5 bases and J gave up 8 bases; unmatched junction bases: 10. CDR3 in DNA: TGTGCCAGCAGCCATGGGACAGGGAGAGGAGATGAGCAGTTCTTC. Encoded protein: CASSHGTGRGDEQFF.

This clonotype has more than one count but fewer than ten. The DNA for the CDR3 is TGCGCCAGCAGCCTCCACGCCCCACAGGGGGCAAGAGCTGATGAGCAGTTCTTC. It codes for CASSLHAPQGARADEQFF. The chain joins TRBV4-1 to TRBJ2-1; 9 positions agree with TRBD1. Germline lookup yields CDR1 MGHRA and CDR2 YSYEKL. Trimming took 4 bases from V and 8 from J; bases not matched to a gene: 18. CDR3 length: 18 residues.

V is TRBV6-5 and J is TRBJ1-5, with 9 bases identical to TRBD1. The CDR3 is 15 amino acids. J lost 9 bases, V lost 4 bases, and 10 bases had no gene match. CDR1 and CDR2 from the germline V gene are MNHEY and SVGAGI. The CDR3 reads CASSFGTGKALPQHF. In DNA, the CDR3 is TGTGCCAGCAGTTTTGGGACAGGGAAGGCTTTGCCCCAGCATTTT.